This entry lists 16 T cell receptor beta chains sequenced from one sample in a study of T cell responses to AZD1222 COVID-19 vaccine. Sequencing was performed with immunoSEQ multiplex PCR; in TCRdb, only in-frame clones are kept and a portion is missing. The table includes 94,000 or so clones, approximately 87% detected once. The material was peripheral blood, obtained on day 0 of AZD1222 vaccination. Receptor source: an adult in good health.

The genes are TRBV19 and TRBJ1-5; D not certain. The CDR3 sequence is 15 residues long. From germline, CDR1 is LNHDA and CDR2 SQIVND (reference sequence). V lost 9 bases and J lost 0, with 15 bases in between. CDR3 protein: CASHEPGFSNQPQHF. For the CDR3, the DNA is TGTGCCAGCCACGAGCCGGGATTTAGCAATCAGCCCCAGCATTTT.

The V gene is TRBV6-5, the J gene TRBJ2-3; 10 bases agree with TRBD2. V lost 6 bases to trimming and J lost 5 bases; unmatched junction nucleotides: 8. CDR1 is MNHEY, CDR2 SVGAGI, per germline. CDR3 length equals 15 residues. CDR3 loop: CASRASGRGIDTQYF. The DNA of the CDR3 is TGTGCCAGCAGGGCTAGCGGGAGAGGGATAGATACGCAGTATTTT.

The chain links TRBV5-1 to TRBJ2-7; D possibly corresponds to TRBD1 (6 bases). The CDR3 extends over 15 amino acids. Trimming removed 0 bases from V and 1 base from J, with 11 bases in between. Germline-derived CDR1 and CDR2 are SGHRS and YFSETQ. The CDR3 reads CASSLAPTGSYEQYF. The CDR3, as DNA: TGCGCCAGCAGCTTGGCCCCGACAGGTTCCTACGAGCAGTACTTC.

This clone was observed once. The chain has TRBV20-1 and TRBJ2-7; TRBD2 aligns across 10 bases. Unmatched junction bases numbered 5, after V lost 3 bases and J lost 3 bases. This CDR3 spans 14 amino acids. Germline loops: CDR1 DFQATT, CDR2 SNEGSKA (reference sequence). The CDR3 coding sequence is TGCAGTGCTAGTCCCCAGCGGGAGGGCTACGAGCAGTACTTC. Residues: CSASPQREGYEQYF.

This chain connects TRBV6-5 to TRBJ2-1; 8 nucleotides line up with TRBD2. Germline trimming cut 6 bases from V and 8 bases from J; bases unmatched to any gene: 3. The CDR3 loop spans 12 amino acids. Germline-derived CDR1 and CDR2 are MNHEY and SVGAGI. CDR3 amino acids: CASSAAGDEQFF. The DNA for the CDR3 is TGTGCCAGCAGCGCAGCGGGGGATGAGCAGTTCTTC.

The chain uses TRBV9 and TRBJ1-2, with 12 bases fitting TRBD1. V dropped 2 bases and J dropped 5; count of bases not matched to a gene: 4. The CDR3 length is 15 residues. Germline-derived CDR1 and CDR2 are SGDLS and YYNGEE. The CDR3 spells CASSVGTGGEYGYTF. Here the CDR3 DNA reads TGTGCCAGCAGCGTGGGGACAGGGGGCGAGTATGGCTACACCTTC.

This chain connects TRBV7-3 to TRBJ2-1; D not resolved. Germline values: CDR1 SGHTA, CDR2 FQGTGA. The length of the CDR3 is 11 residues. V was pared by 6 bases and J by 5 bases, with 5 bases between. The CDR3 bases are TGTGCCAGCAGAGGGAACAATGAGCAGTTCTTC. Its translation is CASRGNNEQFF.

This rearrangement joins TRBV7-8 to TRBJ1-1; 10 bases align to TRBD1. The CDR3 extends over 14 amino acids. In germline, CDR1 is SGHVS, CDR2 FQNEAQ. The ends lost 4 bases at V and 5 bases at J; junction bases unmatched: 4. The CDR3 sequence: CASSSTGGWTEAFF. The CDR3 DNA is TGTGCCAGCAGCTCGACAGGGGGCTGGACTGAAGCTTTCTTT.

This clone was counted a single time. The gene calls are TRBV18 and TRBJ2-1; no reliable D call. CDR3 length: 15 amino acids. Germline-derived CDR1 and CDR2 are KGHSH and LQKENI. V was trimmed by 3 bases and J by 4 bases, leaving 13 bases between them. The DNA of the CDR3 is TGTGCCAGCTCACCCCCGGGTTCGGCTTACAATGAGCAGTTCTTC. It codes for CASSPPGSAYNEQFF. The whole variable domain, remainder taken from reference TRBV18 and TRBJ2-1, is NAGVMQNPRHLVRRRGQEARLRCSPMKGHSHVYWYRQLPEEGLKFMVYLQKENIIDESGMPKERFSAEFPKEGPSILRIQQVVRGDSAAYFCASSPPGSAYNEQFFGPGTRLTVL.

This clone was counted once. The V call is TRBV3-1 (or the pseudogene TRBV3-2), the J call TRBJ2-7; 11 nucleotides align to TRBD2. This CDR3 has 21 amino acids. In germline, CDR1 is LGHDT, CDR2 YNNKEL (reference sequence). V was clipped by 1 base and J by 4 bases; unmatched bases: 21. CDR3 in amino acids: CASSQVPVPYCLAGGSYEQYF. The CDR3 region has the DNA TGTGCCAGCAGCCAAGTTCCAGTACCCTACTGTCTAGCGGGAGGTTCGTACGAGCAGTACTTC.

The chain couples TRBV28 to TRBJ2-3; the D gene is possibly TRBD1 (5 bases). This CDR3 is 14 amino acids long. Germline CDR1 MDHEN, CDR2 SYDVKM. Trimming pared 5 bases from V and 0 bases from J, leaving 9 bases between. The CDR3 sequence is CASSRRTSTDTQYF. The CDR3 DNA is TGTGCCAGCAGTCGACGGACAAGCACAGATACGCAGTATTTT.

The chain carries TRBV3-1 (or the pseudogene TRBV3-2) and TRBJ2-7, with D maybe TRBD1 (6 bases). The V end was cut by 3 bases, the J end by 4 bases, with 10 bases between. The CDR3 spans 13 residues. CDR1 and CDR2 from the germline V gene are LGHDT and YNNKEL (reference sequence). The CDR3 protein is CASSHYQGYEQYF. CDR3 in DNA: TGTGCCAGCAGCCATTATCAGGGGTACGAGCAGTACTTC.

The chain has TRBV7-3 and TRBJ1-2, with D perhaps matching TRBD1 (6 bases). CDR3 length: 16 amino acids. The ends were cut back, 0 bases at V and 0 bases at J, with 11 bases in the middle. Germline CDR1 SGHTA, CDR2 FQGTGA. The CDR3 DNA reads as TGTGCCAGCAGCTTAACCGGGACAACCACTAACTATGGCTACACCTTC. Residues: CASSLTGTTTNYGYTF. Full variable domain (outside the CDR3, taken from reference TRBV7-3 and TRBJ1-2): GAGVSQTPSNKVTEKGKYVELRCDPISGHTALYWYRQSLGQGPEFLIYFQGTGAADDSGLPNDRFFAVRPEGSVSTLKIQRTERGDSAVYLCASSLTGTTTNYGYTFGSGTRLTVV.

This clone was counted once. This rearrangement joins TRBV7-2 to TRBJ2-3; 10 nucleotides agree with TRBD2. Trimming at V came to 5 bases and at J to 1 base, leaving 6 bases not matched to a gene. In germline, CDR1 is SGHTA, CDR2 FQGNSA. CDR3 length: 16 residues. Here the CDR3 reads CASSASSGSGTDTQYF. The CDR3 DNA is TGTGCCAGCAGCGCTTCTAGCGGGAGTGGCACAGATACGCAGTATTTT.

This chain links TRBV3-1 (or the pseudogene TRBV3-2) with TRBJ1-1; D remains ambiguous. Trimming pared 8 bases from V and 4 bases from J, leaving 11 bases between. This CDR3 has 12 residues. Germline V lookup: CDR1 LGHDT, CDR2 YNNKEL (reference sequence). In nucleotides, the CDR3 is TGTGCCAGCGCGTCGATAGGCACTGAAGCTTTCTTT. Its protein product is CASASIGTEAFF.

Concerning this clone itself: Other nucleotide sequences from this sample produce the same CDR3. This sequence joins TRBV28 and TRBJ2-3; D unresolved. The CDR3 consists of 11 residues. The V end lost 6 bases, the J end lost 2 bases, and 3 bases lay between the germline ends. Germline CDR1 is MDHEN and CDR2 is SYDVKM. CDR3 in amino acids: CASSLTDTQYF. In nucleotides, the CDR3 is TGTGCCAGCAGCCTCACAGATACGCAGTATTTT.